One sample yielded the 24 T cell receptor beta chains listed below, sequenced in a study of T cells in Graves' hyperthyroidism and ophthalmopathy. The TCR beta CDR3 regions underwent amplification using RNA transcripts as the source. When the TCR CDR3 underwent first-round RT-PCR, the HTBI primer set was used. TCRdb reprocessed the multiplex PCR reads with MiXCR, giving one entry per CDR3 protein. In the table there are roughly 550,000 distinct CDR3 sequences, 15% to 20% of which are singletons. The sequenced sample was blood. These receptors were taken from a woman younger than 45 with Graves' ophthalmopathy.

The V gene is TRBV18, the J gene TRBJ2-1; D is possibly TRBD1 (5 bases). The CDR3 spans 17 residues. V dropped 2 bases and J dropped 6 bases, with 20 bases sitting between them. Germline lookup yields CDR1 KGHSH and CDR2 LQKENI. This CDR3 is CASSPSQQEISVNEQFF. The CDR3 DNA reads TGTGCCAGCTCACCAAGCCAACAGGAAATATCCGTCAATGAGCAGTTCTTC. Together with reference TRBV18 and TRBJ2-1, the CDR3 gives the full variable domain: NAGVMQNPRHLVRRRGQEARLRCSPMKGHSHVYWYRQLPEEGLKFMVYLQKENIIDESGMPKERFSAEFPKEGPSILRIQQVVRGDSAAYFCASSPSQQEISVNEQFFGPGTRLTVL.

This clonotype appeared many times. The rearrangement links TRBV29-1 to TRBJ1-1, with D tentatively TRBD1 (6 bases). With 7 bases removed from V and 2 bases from J, the gap between germline ends came to 11 bases. Germline V gives CDR1 SQVTM, CDR2 ANQGSEA. CDR3 length equals 12 residues. CDR3 loop: CSGGGFNTEAFF. CDR3 in DNA: TGCAGCGGCGGGGGCTTCAACACTGAAGCTTTCTTT.

This clonotype was found a few times. This chain uses TRBV7-9 with TRBJ2-7; weak D call: TRBD1 (6 bases). Germline V gene lookup returns CDR1 SEHNR and CDR2 FQNEAQ (reference sequence). V lost 4 bases and J 6 bases, leaving 13 bases between the germline ends. There are 13 residues in the CDR3. In nucleotides, the CDR3 is TGTGCCAGCAGCTCTAGACAGGAAGGCGAGCAGTACTTC. This translates into CASSSRQEGEQYF.

This clonotype was picked up a small number of times. The chain couples TRBV28 to TRBJ1-4; D may be TRBD1 (6 bases). There are 12 residues in the CDR3. Trimming stripped 5 bases from V and 8 bases from J, with 9 bases between. Germline V CDR1 and CDR2: MDHEN, SYDVKM. CDR3 DNA sequence: TGTGCCAGCAGTCCCCAGGGGGAAAAACTGTTTTTT. Translation: CASSPQGEKLFF.

This clonotype has a count of ten or more. V gene TRBV2 combines with J gene TRBJ2-1; TRBD2 aligns across 9 bases. The CDR3 has 16 amino acids. V lost 3 bases and J lost 5; bases outside the gene matches: 8. Germline CDR1 is SNHLY and CDR2 is FYNNEI. CDR3 coding DNA: TGTGCCAGCAGTGATCTTAGGCTAGCGGGAAACAATGAGCAGTTCTTC. It yields the protein CASSDLRLAGNNEQFF.

The rearrangement links TRBV4-1 to TRBJ2-1; 7 nucleotides align to TRBD2. In germline, CDR1 is MGHRA, CDR2 YSYEKL. The CDR3 consists of 15 residues. Trimming cost V 3 bases and J 6 bases; bases outside gene matches: 8. The CDR3 loop reads CASSQLAGESNEQFF. Here the CDR3 DNA reads TGCGCCAGCAGCCAGCTGGCGGGAGAGTCCAATGAGCAGTTCTTC.

This clonotype was counted ten times or more. At one boundary the junction diverges from the germline segment, which might be a read error. This sequence joins TRBV6-2 or TRBV6-3 and TRBJ2-7; TRBD2 matches 7 bases. CDR1 and CDR2 from the germline V gene are MNHEY and SVGEGT. The CDR3 sequence is 14 residues long. The CDR3 region has the DNA TGCGCCAGCACCCGAACGGGGGGTATTAGCGAGCAGTACTTC. It specifies CASTRTGGISEQYF.

The chain links TRBV14 to TRBJ2-7; 9 bases map to TRBD1. The trim removed 1 base at V and 3 bases at J, leaving 4 bases unmatched. Germline V gene lookup returns CDR1 SGHDN and CDR2 FVKESK. CDR3 size: 15 residues. CDR3 in amino acids: CASSQGTGDFYEQYF. For the CDR3, the DNA is TGTGCCAGCAGCCAAGGGACAGGGGACTTCTACGAGCAGTACTTC.

This clonotype was observed many times. V is TRBV28 and J is TRBJ2-7, with TRBD2 matching over 9 bases. The CDR3 has 15 residues. V lost 2 bases to trimming and J lost 4 bases; unmatched junction nucleotides: 6. In germline, CDR1 is MDHEN, CDR2 SYDVKM. The CDR3 here is CASSLMREGQYEQYF. DNA of the CDR3: TGTGCCAGCAGTTTAATGCGGGAGGGCCAGTACGAGCAGTACTTC.

The J gene is TRBJ2-1, the V gene TRBV6-1; D is perhaps TRBD2 (8 bases). In germline, CDR1 is MNHNS, CDR2 SASEGT. The CDR3 extends over 15 amino acids. V lost 6 bases and J 9 bases, leaving 21 bases between the germline ends. The CDR3 DNA reads TGTGCCAGCAGGGAGTCGGGAGGGGGCGAGAGTGAGCAGTTCTTC. It codes for CASRESGGGESEQFF.

A few counts support this clonotype. The chain carries TRBV12-3 or TRBV12-4 and TRBJ2-4, with D hard to call. The CDR3 covers 15 residues. Trimming left V 3 bases short and J 6 bases short, with 15 bases between. The CDR3 is CASSFSPRSGNIQYF. The CDR3 DNA sequence: TGTGCCAGCAGTTTCTCCCCGCGCTCGGGAAACATTCAGTACTTC.

This clonotype came up a few times. One base away lies a much larger clone, so this may be a sequencing read error. The chain joins TRBV7-2 to TRBJ1-2; 9 bases are a match to TRBD1. Losses at the gene ends were 8 bases for V and 8 bases for J; bases not matched to a gene: 9. The germline V gene has CDR1 SGHTA and CDR2 FQGNSA. The CDR3 is 13 residues long. The CDR3 region is CASGGRQGGGYTF. CDR3 DNA sequence: TGTGCCAGCGGCGGTCGACAGGGGGGGGGCTACACCTTC.

The chain joins TRBV6-2 or TRBV6-3 to TRBJ1-5; D is ambiguous. V was cut by 2 bases and J by 6 bases, with 17 bases left in between. From germline, CDR1 is MNHEY and CDR2 SVGEGT. The CDR3 totals 16 residues. This chain's CDR3 is CASSYLGMLGGQPQHF. Written as DNA, the CDR3 is TGTGCCAGCAGTTACCTCGGTATGTTGGGAGGTCAGCCCCAGCATTTT.

This clonotype has a count of ten or more. V and J are TRBV30 and TRBJ1-2, with D uncertain. The CDR3 contains 14 residues. Trimming pared 5 bases from V and 5 bases from J, leaving 18 bases between. CDR1 is GTSNPN and CDR2 is SVGIG in the germline V gene (reference sequence). The CDR3 DNA is TGTGCCTGGGGCCTGTTAGGCTCCGGGTATGGCTACACCTTC. It specifies CAWGLLGSGYGYTF. Supplemented by reference TRBV30 and TRBJ1-2, the full variable domain reads SQTIHQWPATLVQPVGSPLSLECTVEGTSNPNLYWYRQAAGRGLQLLFYSVGIGQISSEVPQNLSASRPQDRQFILSSKKLLLSDSGFYLCAWGLLGSGYGYTFGSGTRLTVV.

Ten or more counts support this clonotype. V gene TRBV9 combines with J gene TRBJ2-1, with 8 bases lining up with TRBD1. The CDR3 contains 14 residues. CDR1 SGDLS and CDR2 YYNGEE come from the germline V gene. The J segment lost 8 bases and the V segment lost 3 bases, leaving 7 bases of the junction unmatched. The CDR3 DNA reads TGTGCCAGCAGCGGAAGGACAGGGTCTGATGAGCAGTTCTTC. It translates to CASSGRTGSDEQFF.

This clonotype has only a few counts. The V and J genes are TRBV3-1 and TRBJ2-3; D is ambiguous. The germline gives CDR1 LGHDT, CDR2 YNNKEL (reference sequence). This CDR3 spans 14 amino acids. V was shortened by 0 bases and J by 2 bases, with 6 bases between the two germline ends. CDR3 DNA sequence: TGTGCCAGCAGCCAAGAGGGCTCCACAGATACGCAGTATTTT. Translated: CASSQEGSTDTQYF.

The chain employs TRBV6-2 or TRBV6-3 and TRBJ1-2; D is uncertain. Between the trimmed V and J ends, which lost 2 bases and 0 bases, there was a span of 4 bases. The CDR3 has 13 amino acids. Germline V gene lookup returns CDR1 MNHEY and CDR2 SVGEGT. The CDR3 DNA is TGTGCCAGCAGTTACAGGGCTAACTATGGCTACACCTTC. Translation gives CASSYRANYGYTF.

The chain uses TRBV28 and TRBJ2-7; D possibly corresponds to TRBD1 (5 bases). V was cut by 7 bases and J by 0 bases, with 16 bases left in between. CDR1 and CDR2 (germline): MDHEN, SYDVKM. The CDR3 has 15 amino acids. CDR3 protein: CASTPVPDSSYEQYF. The CDR3, as DNA: TGTGCCAGCACCCCTGTCCCTGACAGCTCCTACGAGCAGTACTTC.

The gene calls are TRBV6-2 or TRBV6-3 and TRBJ2-7; D might be TRBD1 (6 bases). This CDR3 region has 14 residues. Germline V gene lookup returns CDR1 MNHEY and CDR2 SVGEGT. The V and J ends lost 5 bases and 5 bases respectively, with 16 bases between them. The DNA for the CDR3 is TGTGCCAGCAGTCACGGACAGCCCCAGAACGAGCAGTACTTC. It encodes CASSHGQPQNEQYF.

This clonotype was picked up many times. This sequence joins TRBV4-3 and TRBJ2-7; D may be TRBD2 (5 bases). Germline V CDR1 and CDR2: LGHNA, YSLEER. The CDR3 sequence is 14 residues long. V lost 1 base, J lost 5 bases, and 12 bases lay in between. The CDR3 loop reads CASSQGSGFDEQYF. The CDR3 region has the DNA TGCGCCAGCAGCCAAGGGTCGGGGTTCGACGAGCAGTACTTC.

This clonotype was picked up many times. CDR3 protein: CASSSRPSSTDTQYF. The CDR3 nucleotides are TGCGCCAGCAGCTCTAGACCCTCCAGCACAGATACGCAGTATTTT. The chain recombines TRBV5-1 with TRBJ2-3; D ambiguous. This CDR3 is built from 15 residues. The germline V gene has CDR1 SGHRS and CDR2 YFSETQ. V was trimmed by 3 bases and J by 0 bases, leaving 11 bases between them.

This clonotype has at least ten counts. The J gene is TRBJ2-1, the V gene TRBV11-2; maybe TRBD2 (5 bases). Deletions cut 1 base from V and 7 bases from J, with 8 bases between. This CDR3 is 13 amino acids long. Germline assignment: CDR1 SGHAT and CDR2 FQNNGV. The CDR3 reads CASSLGGFNEQFF. The CDR3 nucleotides read TGTGCCAGCAGCTTAGGAGGGTTTAATGAGCAGTTCTTC.

This clonotype appeared a few times. The rearrangement joins TRBV14 to TRBJ2-1; D gene uncertain. V was clipped by 3 bases and J by 0 bases, with 12 bases between them. This CDR3 comprises 16 residues. The V gene's germline CDR1 is SGHDN and CDR2 FVKESK. CDR3 DNA sequence: TGTGCCAGCAGCCACCCCCGGCCGAGCTCCTACAATGAGCAGTTCTTC. Translation: CASSHPRPSSYNEQFF.

This clonotype was seen repeatedly, ten times or more. CDR3 amino acids: CASSLPWGGMTYEQYF. CDR3 DNA sequence: TGTGCCAGCAGCCTGCCCTGGGGCGGGATGACCTACGAGCAGTACTTC. The J gene is TRBJ2-7, the V gene TRBV14; D might be TRBD2 (6 bases). Between the trimmed V and J ends, which lost 4 bases and 2 bases, there was a span of 18 bases. Germline loops: CDR1 SGHDN, CDR2 FVKESK. The CDR3 runs to 16 residues.